The clone carrying this TCR beta chain has only a few counts. The antigen remains undetermined. This entry is derived from a study of T cells in Graves' hyperthyroidism and ophthalmopathy. Among the patients, aged 18 to 65, hyperthyroidism was newly diagnosed and had lasted under 2 months. From germline, CDR1 is MDHEN and CDR2 SYDVKM. CDR3 length: 14 amino acids. Trimming shortened V by 6 bases and J by 2 bases, and 13 bases separated the two germline ends. Whole-study findings and limits: Stable hyperthyroidism was separated from ophthalmopathy by a model based on 13 V-J features.

The TCR beta CDR3 regions underwent amplification using RNA transcripts as the source. The study used the HTBI primer set for a first-round RT-PCR of the TCR CDR3. TCRdb redid the calling of the multiplex PCR reads with MiXCR, one entry per CDR3 protein. This sample carries under 700,000 distinct CDR3 sequences, approximately 15% of them seen once, and the ten largest clones take 15% to 20%. This sequence joins TRBV28 and TRBJ1-1, with D uncertain. The clonotype was recovered from a woman younger than 30 with Graves' hyperthyroidism. Sequencing was performed on blood. This chain's CDR3 is CASSPDRYNTEAFF. In DNA, the CDR3 is TGTGCCAGCAGCCCGGACCGTTATAACACTGAAGCTTTCTTT.